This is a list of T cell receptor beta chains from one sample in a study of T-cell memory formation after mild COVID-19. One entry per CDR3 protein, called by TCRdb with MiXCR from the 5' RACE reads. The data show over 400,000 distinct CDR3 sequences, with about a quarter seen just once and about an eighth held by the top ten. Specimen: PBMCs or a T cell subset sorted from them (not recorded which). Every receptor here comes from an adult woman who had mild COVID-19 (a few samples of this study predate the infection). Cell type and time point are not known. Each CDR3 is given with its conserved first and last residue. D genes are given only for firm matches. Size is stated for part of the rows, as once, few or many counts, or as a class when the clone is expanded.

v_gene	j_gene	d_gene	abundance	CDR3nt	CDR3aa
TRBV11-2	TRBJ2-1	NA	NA	TGTGCCAGCAGCTTAGTACGGGGTAGCTCCTACAATGAGCAGTTCTTC	CASSLVRGSSYNEQFF
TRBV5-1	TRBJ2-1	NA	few	TGCGCCAGCAGCTTGGAGGGCGGGATCAGGGGCAATGAGCAGTTCTTC	CASSLEGGIRGNEQFF
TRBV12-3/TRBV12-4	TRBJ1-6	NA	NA	TGTGCCAGCAGAGGAGAGGGGAATTCACCCCTCCACTTT	CASRGEGNSPLHF
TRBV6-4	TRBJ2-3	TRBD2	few	TGTGCCAGCAGTGACACCCGCCTAGCGGGGGGGCAGTATTTT	CASSDTRLAGGQYF
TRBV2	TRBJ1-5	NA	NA	TGTGCCAGCAGTGGACAGCCCAATCAGCCCCAGCATTTT	CASSGQPNQPQHF
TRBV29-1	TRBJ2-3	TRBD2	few	TGCAGCCATAGGGGAGGGGCCACAGATACGCAGTATTTT	CSHRGGATDTQYF
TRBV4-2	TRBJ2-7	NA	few	TGTGCCAGCAGCCAAGAGGTCCGGGACGGGGACCTTTGGGAGCAGTACTTC	CASSQEVRDGDLWEQYF
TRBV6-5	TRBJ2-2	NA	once	TGTGCCAGCCGGACGAACCCTACCGGGGAGCTGTTTTTT	CASRTNPTGELFF
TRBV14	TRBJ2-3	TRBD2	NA	TGTGCCAGCAGCCAACCGGGACTAGCGGGATTTAATACGCAGTATTTT	CASSQPGLAGFNTQYF
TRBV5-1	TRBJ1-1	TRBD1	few	TGCGCCAGTCGCATTCAGGGGGGTCCCACTGAAGCTTTCTTT	CASRIQGGPTEAFF
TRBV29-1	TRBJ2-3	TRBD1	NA	TGCAGCGCCCCGCCCCCGGACAGGGTGCCAGATACGCAGTATTTT	CSAPPPDRVPDTQYF
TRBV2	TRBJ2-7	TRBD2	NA	TGTGCCAGCAGTACCGGGGGGGGCTCCCTGGGCGAGCAGTACTTC	CASSTGGGSLGEQYF
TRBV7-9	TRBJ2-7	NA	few	TGTGCCAGCAGCCTGGGGGGTCCCACCTACGAGCAGTACTTC	CASSLGGPTYEQYF
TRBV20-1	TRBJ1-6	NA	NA	TGCAGTGCTAGTCTCACGGAGAATTCACCCCTCCACTTT	CSASLTENSPLHF
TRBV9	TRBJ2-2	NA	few	TGTGCCAGCAGCCTCGCCGGGGTAGAGGCCGGGGAGCTGTTTTTT	CASSLAGVEAGELFF
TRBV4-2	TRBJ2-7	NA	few	TGTGCCAGCAGCCAAGAGACGGGTTACGAGCAGTACTTC	CASSQETGYEQYF
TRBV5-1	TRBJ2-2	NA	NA	TGCGCCAGCAGCTTGCTGGCTAGGGGGTCCGGGGAGCTGTTTTTT	CASSLLARGSGELFF
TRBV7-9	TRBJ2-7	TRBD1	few	TGTGCCAGCACCGGGGACAGCCTATCCTTATACGAGCAGTACTTC	CASTGDSLSLYEQYF
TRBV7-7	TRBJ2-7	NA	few	TGTGCTAGCAGCCCCGAACTCGGGTACGAGCAGTACTTC	CASSPELGYEQYF
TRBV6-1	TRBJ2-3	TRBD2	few	TGTGCCAGCAGTGAACGGGGCGGGAGAGCCACAGATACGCAGTATTTT	CASSERGGRATDTQYF
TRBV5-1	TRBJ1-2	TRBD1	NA	TGCGCCAGCAGCTCATCCGGGACAGGGGATGGCTACACCTTC	CASSSSGTGDGYTF
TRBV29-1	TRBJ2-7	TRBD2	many	TGCAGCGCCATGCTAGCGGGCATCCCCTACGAGCAGTACTTC	CSAMLAGIPYEQYF
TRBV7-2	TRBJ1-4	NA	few	TGTGCCAGCAGCTTAGATAGTAAAGAAAAACTGTTTTTT	CASSLDSKEKLFF
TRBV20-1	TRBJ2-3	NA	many	TGCAGTGCTAGAGTTGATTGGGGGCGCGGGGACACAGATACGCAGTATTTT	CSARVDWGRGDTDTQYF
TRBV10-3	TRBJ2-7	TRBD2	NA	TGTGCCATCAGGCCGGGACTAGAAGGCTCCTACGAGCAGTACTTC	CAIRPGLEGSYEQYF
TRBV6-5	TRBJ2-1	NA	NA	TGTGCCAGCCGAGACAGGTTTAAGGGTGAGCAGTTCTTC	CASRDRFKGEQFF
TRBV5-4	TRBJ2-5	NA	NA	TGTGCCAGCAGCTTGCGAGGGTCAGGGGAGACCCAGTACTTC	CASSLRGSGETQYF
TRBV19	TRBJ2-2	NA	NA	TGTGCCAGTAGTATTGTGGGGTTTGACACCGGGGAGCTGTTTTTT	CASSIVGFDTGELFF
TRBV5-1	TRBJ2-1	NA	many	TGCGCCAGCAGCTTGGATCTAGCTGGAATCGATGAGCAGTTCTTC	CASSLDLAGIDEQFF
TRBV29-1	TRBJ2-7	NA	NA	TGCAGCGATGACAAGGGTACCTACGAGCAGTACTTC	CSDDKGTYEQYF
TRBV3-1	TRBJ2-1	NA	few	TGTGCCAGCAGGCGAAGAACAGGGTCGGATTCGGGAGAGCAGTTCTTC	CASRRRTGSDSGEQFF
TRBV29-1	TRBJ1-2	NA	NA	TGCAGCGTTGTTGATCAGGGGAGGAGAAACTATGGCTACACCTTC	CSVVDQGRRNYGYTF
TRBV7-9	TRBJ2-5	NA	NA	TGTGCCAGCAGCTTATCTGGGTTGGGAGAGACCCAGTACTTC	CASSLSGLGETQYF
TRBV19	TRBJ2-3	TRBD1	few	TGTGCCAGTAGTAATCCAGGACAGGTGACAGATACGCAGTATTTT	CASSNPGQVTDTQYF
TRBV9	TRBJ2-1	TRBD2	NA	TGTGCCAGCAGCGTAGGCCCCCCCCTAGCGGGAGGCCGCAATGAGCAGTTCTTC	CASSVGPPLAGGRNEQFF
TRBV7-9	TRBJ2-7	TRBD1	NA	TGTGCCAGCAGCTCCCGGGACAGGAACGAGCAGTACTTC	CASSSRDRNEQYF
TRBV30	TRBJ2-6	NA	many	TGTGCCTGGAGTATGGACTCCGGGGCCAACGTCCTGACTTTC	CAWSMDSGANVLTF
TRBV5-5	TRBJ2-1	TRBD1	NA	TGTGCCAGCAGCACACTATCAGGGGGCTGGGGCAATGAGCAGTTCTTC	CASSTLSGGWGNEQFF
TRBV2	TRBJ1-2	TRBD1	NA	TGTGCCAGCAGTGAAACCGGGACAGGATACCTCGATGGCTACACCTTC	CASSETGTGYLDGYTF
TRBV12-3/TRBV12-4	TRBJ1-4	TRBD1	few	TGTGCCAGCAGTTTAGGACAGGGGGCAGAAAAACTGTTTTTT	CASSLGQGAEKLFF